The entry below gives a single T cell receptor (beta chain) sequence along with its context. Amplification of TCR beta CDR3 regions used RNA as the template. The HTBI primer set was used in a first-round RT-PCR of the TCR CDR3. A single record per CDR3 protein comes from TCRdb applying MiXCR to the multiplex PCR reads. The sample includes over 700,000 distinct CDR3 sequences, roughly a sixth seen only once; the top ten take 15% to 20%. The data were taken from a study of T cells in Graves' hyperthyroidism and ophthalmopathy. Trimming removed 2 bases from V and 2 bases from J, with 16 bases in between. CDR1 and CDR2 from the germline V gene are MGHRA and YSYEKL. The CDR3 is 17 residues long.

Sequenced material: blood. The receptor was isolated from a woman aged 50 to 60 with Graves' hyperthyroidism that later progressed to Graves' ophthalmopathy. This chain links TRBV4-1 with TRBJ2-1, with D maybe TRBD1 (6 bases). The DNA of the CDR3 is TGCGCCAGCAGCCAACTCTGGAGACAGGCTACCTACAATGAGCAGTTCTTC. It codes for CASSQLWRQATYNEQFF.